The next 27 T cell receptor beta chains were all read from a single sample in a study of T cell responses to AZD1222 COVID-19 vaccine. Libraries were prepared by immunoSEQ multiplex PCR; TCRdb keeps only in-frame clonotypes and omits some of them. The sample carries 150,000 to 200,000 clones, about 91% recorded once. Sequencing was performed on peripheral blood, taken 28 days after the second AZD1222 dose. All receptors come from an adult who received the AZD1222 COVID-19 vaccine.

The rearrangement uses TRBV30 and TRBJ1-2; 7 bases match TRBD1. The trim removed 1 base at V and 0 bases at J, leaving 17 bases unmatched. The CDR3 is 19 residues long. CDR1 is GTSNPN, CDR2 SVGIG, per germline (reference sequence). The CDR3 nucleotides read TGTGCCTGGAGTGCCTATCCAGGGGGGGATCCACTTACTAACTATGGCTACACCTTC. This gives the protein CAWSAYPGGDPLTNYGYTF.

The CDR3 DNA reads as TGTGCCAGCAGCCCAGGTCAGAATCAGCCCCAGCATTTT. Translating gives CASSPGQNQPQHF. The chain couples TRBV3-1 (or the pseudogene TRBV3-2) to TRBJ1-5, with D unresolved. Trimming cost V 4 bases and J 4 bases, with 8 bases left between them. This CDR3 has 13 amino acids. CDR1 is LGHDT, CDR2 YNNKEL, per germline (reference sequence).

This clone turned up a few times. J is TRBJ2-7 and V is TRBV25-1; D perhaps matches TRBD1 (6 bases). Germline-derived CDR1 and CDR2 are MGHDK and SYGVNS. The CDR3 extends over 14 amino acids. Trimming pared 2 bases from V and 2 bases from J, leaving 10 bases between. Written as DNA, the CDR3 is TGTGCCAGCAGTGAACTCAGGGACACCTACGAGCAGTACTTC. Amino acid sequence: CASSELRDTYEQYF.

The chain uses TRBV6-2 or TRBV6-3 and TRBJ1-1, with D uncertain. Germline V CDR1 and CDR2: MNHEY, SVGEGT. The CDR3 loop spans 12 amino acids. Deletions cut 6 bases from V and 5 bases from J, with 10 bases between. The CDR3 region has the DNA TGTGCCAGCAGCCCCTGGGCAACTGAAGCTTTCTTT. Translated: CASSPWATEAFF.

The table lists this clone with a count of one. The chain's CDR3 is CASSQGVGLAGGLRAYNEQFF. The CDR3 nucleotides read TGCGCCAGCAGCCAGGGTGTGGGACTAGCGGGAGGGCTTAGGGCCTACAATGAGCAGTTCTTC. The V call is TRBV4-1, the J call TRBJ2-1, with 16 bases matching TRBD2. CDR3 length: 21 residues. The J segment lost 2 bases and the V segment lost 3 bases, leaving 13 bases of the junction unmatched. CDR1 and CDR2 from the germline V gene are MGHRA and YSYEKL.

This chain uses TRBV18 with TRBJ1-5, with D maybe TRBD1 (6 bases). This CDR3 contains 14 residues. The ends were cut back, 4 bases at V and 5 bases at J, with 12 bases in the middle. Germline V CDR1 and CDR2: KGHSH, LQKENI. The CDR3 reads CASSLTGNDQPQHF. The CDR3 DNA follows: TGTGCCAGCTCACTTACAGGGAACGATCAGCCCCAGCATTTT.

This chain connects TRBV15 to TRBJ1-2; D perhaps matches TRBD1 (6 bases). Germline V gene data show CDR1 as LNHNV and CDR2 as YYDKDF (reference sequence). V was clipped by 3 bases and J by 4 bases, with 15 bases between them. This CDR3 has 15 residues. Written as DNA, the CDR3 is TGTGCCACCAGCAGCCTCCCGGACAGTACCTATGGCTACACCTTC. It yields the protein CATSSLPDSTYGYTF.

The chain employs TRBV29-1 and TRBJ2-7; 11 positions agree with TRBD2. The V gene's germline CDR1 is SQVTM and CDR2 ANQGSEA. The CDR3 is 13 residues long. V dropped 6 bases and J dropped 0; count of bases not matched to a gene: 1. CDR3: CSVTSGGSYEQYF. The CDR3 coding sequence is TGCAGCGTCACTAGCGGGGGCTCCTACGAGCAGTACTTC.

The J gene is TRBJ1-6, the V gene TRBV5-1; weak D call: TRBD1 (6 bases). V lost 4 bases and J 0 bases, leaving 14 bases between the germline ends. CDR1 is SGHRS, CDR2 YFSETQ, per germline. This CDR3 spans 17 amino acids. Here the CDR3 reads CASSPNRASSYNSPLHF. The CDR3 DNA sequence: TGCGCCAGCAGCCCAAACAGGGCAAGCTCCTATAATTCACCCCTCCACTTT.

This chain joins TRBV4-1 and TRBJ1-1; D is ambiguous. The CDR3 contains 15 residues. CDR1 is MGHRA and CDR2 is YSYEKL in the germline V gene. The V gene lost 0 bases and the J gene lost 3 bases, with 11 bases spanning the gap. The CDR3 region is CASSQDKGADTEAFF. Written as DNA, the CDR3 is TGCGCCAGCAGCCAAGATAAGGGTGCGGACACTGAAGCTTTCTTT.

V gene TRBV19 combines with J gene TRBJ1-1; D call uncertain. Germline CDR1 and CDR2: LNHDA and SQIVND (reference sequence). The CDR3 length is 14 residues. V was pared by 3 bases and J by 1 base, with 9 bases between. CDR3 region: CASSIYERNTEAFF. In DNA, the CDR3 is TGTGCCAGTAGTATTTACGAGAGGAACACTGAAGCTTTCTTT.

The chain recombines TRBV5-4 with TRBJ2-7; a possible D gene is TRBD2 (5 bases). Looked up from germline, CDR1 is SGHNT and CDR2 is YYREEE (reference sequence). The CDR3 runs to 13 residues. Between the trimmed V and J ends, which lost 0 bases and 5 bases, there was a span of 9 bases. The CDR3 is CASSLEVGDEQYF. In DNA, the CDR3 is TGTGCCAGCAGCTTGGAGGTGGGAGACGAGCAGTACTTC.

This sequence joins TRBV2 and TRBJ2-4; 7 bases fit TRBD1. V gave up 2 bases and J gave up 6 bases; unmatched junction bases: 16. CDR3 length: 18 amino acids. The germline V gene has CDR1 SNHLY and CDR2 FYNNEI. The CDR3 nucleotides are TGTGCCAGCAGTGAAAGAAGGGGGCTCTCCCCCCAAGGAAACATTCAGTACTTC. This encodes CASSERRGLSPQGNIQYF.

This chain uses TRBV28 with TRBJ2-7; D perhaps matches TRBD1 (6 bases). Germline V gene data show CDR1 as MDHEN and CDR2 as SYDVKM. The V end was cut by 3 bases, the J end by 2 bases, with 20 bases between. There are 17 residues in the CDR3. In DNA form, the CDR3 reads TGTGCCAGCAGTTTCGGGTGTCTGGGGGACACTCCCTACGAGCAGTACTTC. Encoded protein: CASSFGCLGDTPYEQYF.

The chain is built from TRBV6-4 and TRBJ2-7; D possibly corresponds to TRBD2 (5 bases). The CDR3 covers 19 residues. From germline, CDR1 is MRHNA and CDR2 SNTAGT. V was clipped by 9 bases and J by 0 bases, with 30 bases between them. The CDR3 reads CARTQAPKIKRKDSYEQYF. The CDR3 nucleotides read TGTGCCAGAACTCAGGCACCCAAAATTAAGCGGAAAGACTCCTACGAGCAGTACTTC.

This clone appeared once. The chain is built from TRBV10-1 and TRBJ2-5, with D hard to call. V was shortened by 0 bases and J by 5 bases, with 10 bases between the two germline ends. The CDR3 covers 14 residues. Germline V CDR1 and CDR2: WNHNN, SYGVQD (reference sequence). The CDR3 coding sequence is TGCGCCAGCAGTGAGTCCTACGAAAGGGAGACCCAGTACTTC. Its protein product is CASSESYERETQYF.

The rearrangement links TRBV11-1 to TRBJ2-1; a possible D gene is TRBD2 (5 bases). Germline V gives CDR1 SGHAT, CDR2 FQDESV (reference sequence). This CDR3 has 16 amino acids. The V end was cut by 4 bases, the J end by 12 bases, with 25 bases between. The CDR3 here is CASSSRGRTTSRGQFF. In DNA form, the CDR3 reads TGTGCCAGCAGCTCCCGCGGTAGAACAACATCACGGGGGCAGTTCTTC.

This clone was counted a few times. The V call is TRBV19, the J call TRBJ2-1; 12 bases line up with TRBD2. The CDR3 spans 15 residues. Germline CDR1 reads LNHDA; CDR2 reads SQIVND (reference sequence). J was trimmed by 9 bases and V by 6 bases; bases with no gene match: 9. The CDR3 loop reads CASSATSGGTSEQFF. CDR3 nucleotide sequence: TGTGCCAGTAGCGCCACTAGCGGGGGGACCAGTGAGCAGTTCTTC.

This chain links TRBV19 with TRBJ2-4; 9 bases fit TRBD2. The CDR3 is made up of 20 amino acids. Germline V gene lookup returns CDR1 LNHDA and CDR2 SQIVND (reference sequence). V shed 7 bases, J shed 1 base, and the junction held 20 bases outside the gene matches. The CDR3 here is CASTQTVGGAGGPAKNIQYF. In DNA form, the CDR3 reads TGTGCCAGTACCCAAACGGTTGGCGGGGCGGGGGGGCCCGCCAAAAACATTCAGTACTTC. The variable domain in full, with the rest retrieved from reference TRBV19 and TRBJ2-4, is DGGITQSPKYLFRKEGQNVTLSCEQNLNHDAMYWYRQDPGQGLRLIYYSQIVNDFQKGDIAEGYSVSREKKESFPLTVTSAQKNPTAFYLCASTQTVGGAGGPAKNIQYFGAGTRLSVL.

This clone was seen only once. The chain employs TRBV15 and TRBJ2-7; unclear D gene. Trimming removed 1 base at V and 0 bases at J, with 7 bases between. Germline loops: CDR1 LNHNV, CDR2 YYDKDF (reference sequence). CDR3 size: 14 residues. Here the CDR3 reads CATSRGGSSYEQYF. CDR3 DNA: TGTGCCACCAGCAGAGGGGGTAGCTCCTACGAGCAGTACTTC.

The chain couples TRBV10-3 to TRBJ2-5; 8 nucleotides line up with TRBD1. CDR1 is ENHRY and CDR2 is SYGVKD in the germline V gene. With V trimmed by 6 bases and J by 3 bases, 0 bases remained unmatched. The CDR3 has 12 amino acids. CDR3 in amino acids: CAIRDREETQYF. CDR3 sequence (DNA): TGTGCCATCAGGGACAGGGAAGAGACCCAGTACTTC.

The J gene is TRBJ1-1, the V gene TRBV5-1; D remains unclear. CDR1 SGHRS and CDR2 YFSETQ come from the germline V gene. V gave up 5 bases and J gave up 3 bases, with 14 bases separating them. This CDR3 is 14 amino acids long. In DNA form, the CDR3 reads TGCGCCAGCAGATCGGGCGGCGGGGACACTGAAGCTTTCTTT. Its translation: CASRSGGGDTEAFF.

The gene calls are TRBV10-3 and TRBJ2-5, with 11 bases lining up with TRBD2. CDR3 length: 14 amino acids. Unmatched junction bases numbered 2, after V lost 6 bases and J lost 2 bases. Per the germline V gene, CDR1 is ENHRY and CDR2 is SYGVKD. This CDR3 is CAIRGTSGQETQYF. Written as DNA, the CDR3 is TGTGCCATCAGGGGGACTAGCGGACAAGAGACCCAGTACTTC.

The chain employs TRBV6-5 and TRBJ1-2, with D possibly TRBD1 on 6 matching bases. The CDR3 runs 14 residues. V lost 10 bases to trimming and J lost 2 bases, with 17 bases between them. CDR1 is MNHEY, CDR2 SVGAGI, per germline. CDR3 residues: CAIRGGRPNYGYTF. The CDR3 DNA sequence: TGTGCCATCCGGGGGGGGCGGCCGAACTATGGCTACACCTTC.

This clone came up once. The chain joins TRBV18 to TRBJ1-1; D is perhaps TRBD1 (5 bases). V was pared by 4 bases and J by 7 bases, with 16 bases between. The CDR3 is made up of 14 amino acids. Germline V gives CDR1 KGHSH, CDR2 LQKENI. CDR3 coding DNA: TGTGCCAGCTCACGTGGCAGGGAAAAGGTTGAAGCTTTCTTT. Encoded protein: CASSRGREKVEAFF. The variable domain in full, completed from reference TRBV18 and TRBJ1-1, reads NAGVMQNPRHLVRRRGQEARLRCSPMKGHSHVYWYRQLPEEGLKFMVYLQKENIIDESGMPKERFSAEFPKEGPSILRIQQVVRGDSAAYFCASSRGREKVEAFFGQGTRLTVV.

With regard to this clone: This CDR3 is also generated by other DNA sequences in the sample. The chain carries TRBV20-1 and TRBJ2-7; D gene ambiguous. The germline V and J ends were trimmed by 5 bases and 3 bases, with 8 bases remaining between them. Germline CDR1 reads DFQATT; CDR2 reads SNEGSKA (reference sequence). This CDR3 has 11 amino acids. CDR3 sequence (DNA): TGCAGTGCTCCGCGTGGCTACGAGCAGTACTTC. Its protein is CSAPRGYEQYF.

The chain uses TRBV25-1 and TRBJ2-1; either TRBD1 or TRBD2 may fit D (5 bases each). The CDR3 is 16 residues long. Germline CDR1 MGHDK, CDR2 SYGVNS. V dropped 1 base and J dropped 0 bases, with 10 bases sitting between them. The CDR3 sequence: CASSEFGTVSYNEQFF. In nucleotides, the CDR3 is TGTGCCAGCAGTGAATTCGGGACGGTCTCCTACAATGAGCAGTTCTTC.